These 24 T cell receptor beta chains were sequenced from one sample in a study of blood T cell repertoires in COVID-19. Assay: immunoSEQ multiplex PCR; the TCRdb copy retains only in-frame clones and omits some. Of 200,000 to 250,000 clones in the sample, about four fifths were seen once. The specimen was peripheral blood. Receptors originate from a young woman with acute or convalescent COVID-19.

The chain is built from TRBV7-6 and TRBJ1-1, with 7 bases identical to TRBD1. In germline, CDR1 is SGHVS, CDR2 FNYEAQ. The V segment lost 3 bases and the J segment 1 base; nucleotides outside the gene matches: 2. The CDR3 covers 14 residues. CDR3 residues: CASSFAGGNTEAFF. DNA of the CDR3: TGTGCCAGCAGCTTTGCAGGGGGGAACACTGAAGCTTTCTTT.

The chain uses TRBV7-2 and TRBJ1-5; D is unresolved. The germline CDR1 and CDR2 sequences are SGHTA and FQGNSA. V was trimmed by 4 bases and J by 6 bases, leaving 10 bases between them. The CDR3 sequence is 13 residues long. The CDR3 spells CASSSINGQPQHF. The CDR3 region has the DNA TGTGCCAGCAGCTCGATAAACGGTCAGCCCCAGCATTTT.

The chain carries TRBV30 and TRBJ2-2, with D maybe TRBD2 (6 bases). Trimming left V 3 bases short and J 5 bases short, with 16 bases between. The CDR3 spans 15 residues. Germline V CDR1 and CDR2: GTSNPN, SVGIG (reference sequence). CDR3 amino acids: CAWRSSGVYTGELFF. The CDR3 nucleotides are TGTGCCTGGAGGAGTTCGGGAGTATATACCGGGGAGCTGTTTTTT.

V usage is TRBV5-4 and J usage is TRBJ1-4, with 7 bases aligning to TRBD1. Per germline, CDR1 SGHNT and CDR2 YYREEE (reference sequence). The CDR3 runs to 17 residues. V shed 0 bases and J 3 bases; nucleotides not matched to a gene: 8. Here the CDR3 reads CASSLDPAGGANEKLFF. CDR3 nucleotides: TGTGCCAGCAGCTTGGACCCTGCAGGGGGAGCTAATGAAAAACTGTTTTTT.

The J gene is TRBJ2-3, the V gene TRBV7-2; 9 positions agree with TRBD1. The CDR3 extends over 15 amino acids. With 5 bases clipped from V and 6 bases from J, the junction kept 9 bases outside the gene matches. Germline V gene lookup returns CDR1 SGHTA and CDR2 FQGNSA. The CDR3: CASSRRTGEIDTQYF. The CDR3 coding sequence is TGTGCCAGCAGCCGCCGGACAGGGGAAATCGATACGCAGTATTTT.

The V and J genes are TRBV7-2 and TRBJ2-7; tentatively, D is TRBD2 (5 bases). V dropped 1 base and J dropped 2 bases, with 9 bases sitting between them. CDR3 length: 14 amino acids. The germline V gene has CDR1 SGHTA and CDR2 FQGNSA. CDR3 DNA: TGTGCCAGCAGCTTAGTGGCGGGCCCCTACGAGCAGTACTTC. The encoded protein is CASSLVAGPYEQYF.

This clone was seen a few times. V is TRBV6-5 and J is TRBJ1-2; 8 bases are shared with TRBD1. This CDR3 is built from 13 residues. Germline V CDR1 and CDR2: MNHEY, SVGAGI. V shed 6 bases, J shed 3 bases, and the junction held 3 bases outside the gene matches. CDR3 sequence reads: CASSADRDYGYTF. In nucleotides, the CDR3 is TGTGCCAGCAGCGCGGACAGGGACTATGGCTACACCTTC.

The gene calls are TRBV11-3 and TRBJ1-2; 11 positions match TRBD1. The germline gives CDR1 SGHNT, CDR2 YENEEA. J gave up 3 bases and V 4 bases, and 7 bases lay outside the gene matches. This CDR3 has 16 residues. The CDR3 loop reads CASSSPRTGGDYGYTF. The CDR3 DNA follows: TGTGCCAGCAGCTCACCTCGGACAGGGGGCGACTATGGCTACACCTTC.

In its sample, this clone was seen once. V gene TRBV14 combines with J gene TRBJ2-7; 7 bases line up with TRBD1. With V trimmed by 1 base and J by 2 bases, 11 bases remained unmatched. Looked up from germline, CDR1 is SGHDN and CDR2 is FVKESK. The CDR3 sequence is 17 residues long. The CDR3 protein is CASSQVCRDRDTYEQYF. The DNA for the CDR3 is TGTGCCAGCAGCCAAGTGTGCCGGGACAGAGATACCTACGAGCAGTACTTC.

The rearrangement joins TRBV9 to TRBJ2-7; D uncertain. V was shortened by 3 bases and J by 0 bases, with 7 bases between the two germline ends. Germline assignment: CDR1 SGDLS and CDR2 YYNGEE. The CDR3 runs to 13 residues. The chain's CDR3 is CASSGRSSYEQYF. The CDR3 DNA follows: TGTGCCAGCAGCGGTAGGAGCTCCTACGAGCAGTACTTC.

The chain combines TRBV5-5 with TRBJ2-7, with 7 bases fitting TRBD2. The V gene end was trimmed by 0 bases and the J gene end by 3 bases; junction bases not matched to a gene: 0. The CDR3 is made up of 13 amino acids. The germline V gene encodes CDR1 SGHKS and CDR2 YYEKEE (reference sequence). The CDR3 protein is CASSLGGGYEQYF. The CDR3 DNA follows: TGTGCCAGCAGCTTGGGCGGGGGCTACGAGCAGTACTTC.

The genes are TRBV29-1 and TRBJ1-1; 9 positions agree with TRBD1. The CDR3 spans 13 residues. Germline CDR1 reads SQVTM; CDR2 reads ANQGSEA. J was trimmed by 5 bases and V by 4 bases; bases with no gene match: 5. Here the CDR3 DNA reads TGCAGCGTTGCAAGGGACAGGGAAACTGAAGCTTTCTTT. Protein product: CSVARDRETEAFF.

The genes are TRBV20-1 and TRBJ2-1, with 10 bases matching TRBD2. The CDR3 has 11 residues. Germline values: CDR1 DFQATT, CDR2 SNEGSKA (reference sequence). The ends lost 8 bases at V and 12 bases at J; junction bases unmatched: 7. CDR3 in DNA: TGCAGTACCGCTAGCGGGAGAGGGCAGTTCTTC. Translation: CSTASGRGQFF.

The chain uses TRBV18 and TRBJ1-5; possible D gene TRBD1, 6 bases. CDR1 KGHSH and CDR2 LQKENI come from the germline V gene. The CDR3 contains 17 residues. With 1 base removed from V and 0 bases from J, the gap between germline ends came to 13 bases. CDR3 coding DNA: TGTGCCAGCTCACCACGAGGGGGGGATTATAGCAATCAGCCCCAGCATTTT. This translates into CASSPRGGDYSNQPQHF.

This clone was seen only once. The chain employs TRBV28 and TRBJ1-5; D gene unclear. The CDR3 spans 13 residues. The V end was cut by 6 bases, the J end by 4 bases, with 10 bases between. The germline CDR1 and CDR2 sequences are MDHEN and SYDVKM. CDR3 region: CASRPGENQPQHF. The CDR3 DNA reads TGTGCCAGCAGACCTGGAGAGAATCAGCCCCAGCATTTT.

The V and J genes are TRBV7-8 and TRBJ1-2; 9 positions agree with TRBD1. The V segment lost 5 bases and the J segment 3 bases; nucleotides outside the gene matches: 4. Germline assignment: CDR1 SGHVS and CDR2 FQNEAQ. The CDR3 runs to 14 residues. CDR3 bases: TGTGCCAGCAGCACTGGGACAGGGCACTATGGCTACACCTTC. Encoded protein: CASSTGTGHYGYTF.

This sequence joins TRBV7-2 and TRBJ1-2; 7 bases fit TRBD1. CDR3 length: 15 residues. J lost 8 bases, V lost 5 bases, and 14 bases had no gene match. In germline, CDR1 is SGHTA, CDR2 FQGNSA. CDR3 DNA sequence: TGTGCCAGCAGCCCGGGACAGAAGGGCGCTCGGGGCTACACCTTC. Translating gives CASSPGQKGARGYTF. Supplemented by reference TRBV7-2 and TRBJ1-2, the full variable domain reads GAGVSQSPSNKVTEKGKDVELRCDPISGHTALYWYRQSLGQGLEFLIYFQGNSAPDKSGLPSDRFSAERTGGSVSTLTIQRTQQEDSAVYLCASSPGQKGARGYTFGSGTRLTVV.

This chain joins TRBV6-5 and TRBJ1-1, with TRBD1 as a possible D gene (6 bases). Trimming stripped 7 bases from V and 2 bases from J, with 17 bases between. The V gene's germline CDR1 is MNHEY and CDR2 SVGAGI. This CDR3 is 15 amino acids long. CDR3 DNA sequence: TGTGCCAGCACCCAGGACCTGGGGGCTAACACTGAAGCTTTCTTT. Translating it yields CASTQDLGANTEAFF.

This clone was recorded a few times. The chain recombines TRBV28 with TRBJ1-4; 7 positions agree with TRBD1. CDR3 length: 18 amino acids. V gave up 7 bases and J gave up 4 bases; unmatched junction bases: 18. Per germline, CDR1 MDHEN and CDR2 SYDVKM. The CDR3 DNA reads TGTGCCAGCACCCCCAGGGTGACGTCCGGGACAGTTAATGAAAAACTGTTTTTT. Translation gives CASTPRVTSGTVNEKLFF.

CDR3 DNA: TGTGCCAGCTCACCAAGGACTAGCGGGAGGGCCGCAGCCCCCGGGGAGCTGTTTTTT. Translation gives CASSPRTSGRAAAPGELFF. The chain joins TRBV18 to TRBJ2-2, with TRBD2 identical over 15 bases. V was pared by 2 bases and J by 6 bases, with 10 bases of the junction left unmatched. This CDR3 comprises 19 residues. CDR1 and CDR2 (germline): KGHSH, LQKENI.

Points on this clone: This may stem from a read error, because a much larger clone lies one nucleotide away. Other DNA sequences in this specimen translate into the identical CDR3. This chain links TRBV12-3 or TRBV12-4 with TRBJ1-2; TRBD1 matches 9 bases. Trimming cost V 6 bases and J 4 bases; bases outside gene matches: 3. This CDR3 is 13 amino acids long. The CDR3 nucleotides read TGTGCCAGCAGCCCGGGACAGGGCTATGGCTACACCTTC. Protein product: CASSPGQGYGYTF.

The chain has TRBV2 and TRBJ2-1; 10 nucleotides align to TRBD2. Per the germline V gene, CDR1 is SNHLY and CDR2 is FYNNEI. V was clipped by 8 bases and J by 0 bases; unmatched bases: 7. The CDR3 has 16 residues. The CDR3 reads CASGTSAISSYNEQFF. The CDR3 bases are TGTGCCAGCGGGACTAGCGCCATAAGCTCCTACAATGAGCAGTTCTTC.

This clone was seen only once. This sequence joins TRBV19 and TRBJ1-1; D may be TRBD1 (6 bases). Germline lookup yields CDR1 LNHDA and CDR2 SQIVND (reference sequence). CDR3 length: 14 residues. Deletions cut 9 bases from V and 5 bases from J, with 19 bases between. In DNA form, the CDR3 reads TGTGCCAGCCAAGAGACAGGATCGGCTACTGAAGCTTTCTTT. It translates to CASQETGSATEAFF.

Concerning this clone: Germline and junction disagree at one end, which may indicate a read error. This rearrangement joins TRBV6-5 to TRBJ2-1; D is unresolved. The CDR3 length is 14 residues. Germline assignment: CDR1 MNHEY and CDR2 SVGAGI. The CDR3 nucleotides are TGTGCCAGCAGTGACTCGCTGGGCCCGCGCGAGCAGTTCTTC. Protein sequence: CASSDSLGPREQFF.